Listed here are 9 T cell receptor beta chains from one sample, sequenced in a study of a mutant IDH1 vaccine in newly diagnosed glioma. Produced via immunoSEQ multiplex PCR; TCRdb's table is partial and in-frame only. The top ten clones hold approximately 8% of a sample with tens of thousands of clones, roughly four fifths of them seen once. These receptors' targets are unknown. Time point of the sample: week 35, safety follow-up. In the vaccine, a single dose held 300 ug of the mutant IDH1 20-mer peptide, along with topical imiquimod. Here the sequenced sample was PBMCs, taken from a glioma patient whose treatment included an IDH1 peptide vaccine. Receptors originate from a man aged 50 or older with glioma.

The rearrangement uses TRBV29-1 and TRBJ1-2, with 12 bases matching TRBD1. CDR3 length: 14 residues. Germline V gene data show CDR1 as SQVTM and CDR2 as ANQGSEA. With 6 bases clipped from V and 6 bases from J, the junction kept 8 bases outside the gene matches. The CDR3 region has the DNA TGCAGCGTCGCTGATTGGGACAGGGGGCATGGCTACACCTTC. Amino acids: CSVADWDRGHGYTF.

The rearrangement uses TRBV4-1 and TRBJ1-5; unclear D gene. This CDR3 contains 15 residues. Trimming removed 0 bases at V and 8 bases at J, with 14 bases between. Germline V gene lookup returns CDR1 MGHRA and CDR2 YSYEKL. Written as DNA, the CDR3 is TGCGCCAGCAGCCAAGAGGGTCGGGTGTCTGAGCCCCAGCATTTT. It codes for CASSQEGRVSEPQHF.

The chain uses TRBV6-5 and TRBJ1-5; 8 bases match TRBD1. J gave up 1 base and V 6 bases, and 5 bases lay outside the gene matches. Looked up from germline, CDR1 is MNHEY and CDR2 is SVGAGI. The CDR3 spans 15 residues. Here the CDR3 DNA reads TGTGCCAGCAGCCTTAACAGGGGGAGCAATCAGCCCCAGCATTTT. It translates to CASSLNRGSNQPQHF.

The chain carries TRBV6-6 and TRBJ2-7; 9 bases line up with TRBD1. The junction had 8 bases not matched to a gene; V was cut back by 5 bases and J by 3 bases. This CDR3 region has 15 residues. Germline-derived CDR1 and CDR2 are MNHNY and SVGAGI (reference sequence). CDR3 sequence reads: CASSRPGQGYYEQYF. The CDR3 nucleotides read TGTGCCAGCAGTCGGCCGGGACAGGGATACTACGAGCAGTACTTC.

This chain joins TRBV4-1 and TRBJ1-4; D perhaps matches TRBD1 (5 bases). Trimming left V 3 bases short and J 8 bases short, with 10 bases between. There are 13 residues in the CDR3. The V gene's germline CDR1 is MGHRA and CDR2 YSYEKL. CDR3 region: CASSQQDSEKLFF. The CDR3 DNA reads as TGCGCCAGCAGCCAGCAAGACAGCGAAAAACTGTTTTTT.

The genes are TRBV15 and TRBJ1-1; D is perhaps TRBD1 (6 bases). The CDR3 loop spans 14 amino acids. With 0 bases removed from V and 7 bases from J, the gap between germline ends came to 12 bases. Looked up from germline, CDR1 is LNHNV and CDR2 is YYDKDF (reference sequence). CDR3 in DNA: TGTGCCACCAGCAGAGAAGGGGGGGGATTTGAAGCTTTCTTT. It yields the protein CATSREGGGFEAFF.

The gene calls are TRBV6-1 and TRBJ2-7; D unclear. CDR1 and CDR2 from the germline V gene are MNHNS and SASEGT. The CDR3 totals 11 residues. Between the trimmed V and J ends, which lost 7 bases and 3 bases, there was a span of 7 bases. The CDR3 here is CASMGNYEQYF. Written as DNA, the CDR3 is TGTGCCAGCATGGGGAACTACGAGCAGTACTTC.

The rearrangement links TRBV28 to TRBJ2-7; D not certain. Germline V gene sequence: CDR1 MDHEN, CDR2 SYDVKM. CDR3 length: 16 amino acids. V dropped 3 bases and J dropped 6 bases, with 21 bases sitting between them. The CDR3 loop reads CASSFVQNTFLPEQYF. CDR3 DNA: TGTGCCAGCAGTTTTGTCCAGAACACCTTCCTACCCGAGCAGTACTTC.

The chain joins TRBV2 to TRBJ2-3; weak D call: TRBD2 (5 bases). The CDR3 contains 13 residues. Germline V gene data show CDR1 as SNHLY and CDR2 as FYNNEI. V was clipped by 7 bases and J by 4 bases, with 12 bases between them. The CDR3, as DNA: TGTGCCAGCAAGTTTGGGAGATCAGATACGCAGTATTTT. Protein: CASKFGRSDTQYF.